This T cell receptor (beta chain) derives from a study of shared clonotypes between healthy human individuals. As to this clone: Its cognate antigen is unknown.

The study enrolled healthy HIV-negative adults without recent acute infections or vaccinations as donors. Memory CD4+ cells were the fraction left after CD45RA+ naive selection. Study-level findings and limits: Among donors, the sharing of clonotypes was expected to be influenced by sequencing depth. Compared with clonotypes that all four donors shared, non-shared clonotypes had lower generation probabilities.

Measured with immunoSEQ multiplex PCR; TCRdb has only the in-frame clones, and not every one. The data show a few million clones, around nine tenths seen once. The length of the CDR3 is 14 residues. Germline assignment: CDR1 SNHLY and CDR2 FYNNEI. V gave up 1 base and J gave up 5 bases, with 11 bases separating them. The source of this sequence is a man younger than 35 in good health. Material for sequencing was naive CD4+ T cells sorted from blood. Subset of the sample: CD45RA+ positively selected. The chain uses TRBV2 and TRBJ2-5; D might be TRBD2 (5 bases). Here the CDR3 DNA reads TGTGCCAGCAGTGAAGAAGGTCCGGGGGAGACCCAGTACTTC. Residues: CASSEEGPGETQYF.